This T cell receptor (beta chain) was found in a study of PD-L1 blockade in urothelial cancer (dated by TCRdb to about 2017). Turning to the overall study: Every patient began therapy in 2014 and was given atezolizumab 1,200 mg intravenously every 3 weeks. Whole exome sequencing and RNA sequencing of pretreatment tumors were performed alongside TCR sequencing in the same patients. A median of around 150,000 T cells and some 82,000 unique TCRs was obtained from blood samples, and a median clonality of around 0.072 was observed. Roughly 10 patients reached durable clinical benefit, while 20 patients did not. Under 30 patients had pretreatment blood TCR-seq, some 25 had at least one posttreatment blood collection, and some 25 had tumor TCR-seq. About 90% of the roughly 29 patients were identified as males with urothelial cancer of bladder origin, and a prior smoking history was reported by 18 of 29 patients. An ECOG performance status of 0 or 1 was recorded for the patients, and 0 to 3 prior chemotherapy regimens had been received by the patients. Pretreatment tumor samples and matched peripheral blood, collected serially before and after atezolizumab treatment, underwent TCR sequencing. Progression-free survival longer than 6 months counted as durable clinical benefit, and TCR features were additionally tested against both progression-free and overall survival. Blood samples were analyzed at 3 weeks after treatment start (second dose) and at 6 weeks after treatment start. The study, an exploratory multi-omic analysis, examined somatic, immune and clinical correlates of response to PD-L1 blockade with atezolizumab in urothelial cancer. Points the paper makes about the study in general: At 3 weeks after the start of treatment, tumor-associated TCR clones in peripheral blood had expanded more in patients with durable benefit (n of about 20, p = 0.022). Improved progression-free and overall survival was associated with having pretreatment peripheral blood TCR clonality below the median. Because the sample size was small (n ≈ 30) and many exploratory analyses were performed, the results are intended to be hypothesis-generating.

Concerning this clone itself: The antigen this receptor binds is unknown. Within one base of it there is no much larger clone, and no base qualities were kept.

Each PCR received spiked-in synthetic TCR analog templates so that absolute template abundance could be estimated from read counts. The immunoSEQ assay used bias-controlled V and J gene primers to amplify TCRbeta CDR3 regions from genomic DNA. Sequencing of rearranged TCRbeta segments was done at approximately 20X coverage. The study's own analysis went as follows. Sequencing errors were corrected by clustering, and CDR3s were annotated against IMGT so that V, D and J genes could be assigned. Downstream analyses used only productive TCRbeta rearrangements and left out out-of-frame or stop-codon sequences. Clonality was calculated as one minus the Shannon entropy normalized by the log of the number of unique productive sequences. Clones differing between time points or between blood and tumor were identified using Fisher's exact test with Benjamini-Hochberg correction, with an adjusted p below 0.01 applied as the threshold. Sourced from immuneACCESS, this table was stored by TCRdb with only in-frame sequences that have V and J called. A share of the clones is absent; for the studies checked, an unresolved V gene accounts for under half, and the remainder has no known explanation. The V and J calls and clone size come from that table; D and trimming were worked out from the DNA. The sample data list more than 45,000 clones, and around four fifths of these were observed just once. The top ten constitute approximately 1.9% of the sample.

The time point label on this specimen signifies: pretreatment peripheral blood. A total of 25 to 35 patients with locally advanced or metastatic urothelial carcinoma, treated at Memorial Sloan Kettering on a trial protocol, made up the cohort. Peripheral blood mononuclear cells were collected pretreatment and during treatment, with between 1 and 8 total time points per patient. The Qiagen DNeasy Blood extraction kit was used to purify genomic DNA from total PBMCs and from tumor samples. PBMCs were collected pretreatment and during treatment and were isolated and stored as previously described. The sequence derives from a man in his fifties or sixties with urothelial cancer. This sample comprised PBMCs, obtained around atezolizumab (anti-PD-L1) treatment.

This receptor carries the CDR3 CAWSVGGAQETQYF. In nucleotide form, the sequence is TGTGCCTGGAGTGTAGGGGGGGCCCAAGAGACCCAGTACTTC. Recombination joined TRBV30 with TRBJ2-5; the D gene is perhaps TRBD2, on 7 matching bases. Including the terminal cysteine and phenylalanine, the CDR3 comprises 14 residues. The kept DNA is CDR3 alone, 42 bases in frame from the first base. Trimming takes 0 bases from V and 1 base from J, and the germline ends sit 9 bases apart. From the germline V gene (reference sequence), CDR1 is GTSNPN and CDR2 is SVGIG.